Listed here are 22 T cell receptor beta chains from one sample, sequenced in a study of CD8 T cells in Susac syndrome. RNA amounts of roughly 0.45 to 1 ug underwent reverse transcription with random hexamers. In TCRdb, the immunoSEQ multiplex PCR reads were re-called with MiXCR into one record per CDR3 protein. The data hold roughly 200,000 distinct CDR3 sequences, with 90% to 95% observed a single time. Sequenced input: CD4+ T cells from PBMCs. The receptors originated from a human donor with Susac syndrome.

The chain's CDR3 is CSVSYDPVGLPSGANVLTF. The CDR3, as DNA: TGCAGCGTCTCCTACGACCCAGTAGGTCTGCCCTCTGGGGCCAACGTCCTGACTTTC. The V gene is TRBV29-1, the J gene TRBJ2-6; the D is unclear. This CDR3 has 19 residues. The V end was cut by 6 bases, the J end by 0 bases, with 24 bases between. Germline-derived CDR1 and CDR2 are SQVTM and ANQGSEA.

This clonotype appeared a single time. The chain links TRBV20-1 to TRBJ2-5; D unclear. The CDR3 is 13 amino acids. Between the trimmed V and J ends, which lost 2 bases and 3 bases, there was a span of 10 bases. Germline V gives CDR1 DFQATT, CDR2 SNEGSKA (reference sequence). This CDR3 is CSARNTSKETQYF. As DNA, the CDR3 is TGCAGTGCTAGAAATACGTCTAAAGAGACCCAGTACTTC.

This clonotype was picked up a small number of times. The J gene is TRBJ2-7, the V gene TRBV12-3 or TRBV12-4, with TRBD2 as a possible D gene (6 bases). CDR3 length: 13 residues. V lost 6 bases, J lost 0 bases, and 9 bases lay in between. As DNA, the CDR3 is TGTGCCAGCAGCCGGGACTTCTCCTACGAGCAGTACTTC. It is translated as CASSRDFSYEQYF.

The chain has TRBV5-1 and TRBJ1-6; TRBD1 agrees at 9 bases. This CDR3 has 15 amino acids. Germline assignment: CDR1 SGHRS and CDR2 YFSETQ. V was clipped by 5 bases and J by 8 bases; unmatched bases: 8. CDR3 DNA: TGCGCCAGCAGTTCCCGGACAGGGGCGGATTCACCCCTCCACTTT. Amino acids: CASSSRTGADSPLHF.

The chain couples TRBV3-1 to TRBJ2-2; D call uncertain. Germline-derived CDR1 and CDR2 are LGHDT and YNNKEL (reference sequence). The CDR3 loop spans 13 amino acids. Trimming took 1 base from V and 7 from J, leaving 7 bases between them. The CDR3 loop reads CASSQVERGELFF. CDR3 in DNA: TGTGCCAGCAGCCAAGTGGAACGCGGGGAGCTGTTTTTT.

This chain joins TRBV15 and TRBJ2-5; D is tentatively TRBD1 or TRBD2 (5 bases each). The CDR3 is 14 amino acids. V dropped 0 bases and J dropped 7 bases, with 12 bases sitting between them. Germline V CDR1 and CDR2: LNHNV, YYDKDF (reference sequence). The CDR3 DNA reads TGTGCCACCAGCAGAGATCGGGGCCTAGGGACCCAGTACTTC. Translated: CATSRDRGLGTQYF.

This chain connects TRBV20-1 to TRBJ2-7; D is unresolved. Trimming took off 3 bases at V and 2 bases at J, with 11 bases between the two ends. Germline V gives CDR1 DFQATT, CDR2 SNEGSKA (reference sequence). The CDR3 covers 13 residues. The CDR3 DNA reads TGCAGTGCTAGCTCCAGGAAGACCTACGAGCAGTACTTC. This translates into CSASSRKTYEQYF.

The gene calls are TRBV12-3 or TRBV12-4 and TRBJ2-4; weak D call: TRBD1 (5 bases). This CDR3 region has 14 residues. Trimming shortened V by 3 bases and J by 3 bases, and 9 bases separated the two germline ends. CDR3 residues: CASSFGQGKNIQYF. The CDR3 DNA reads as TGTGCCAGCAGTTTTGGGCAGGGCAAAAACATTCAGTACTTC.

There are a few counts of this clonotype. The gene calls are TRBV7-9 and TRBJ2-5; 7 nucleotides match TRBD1. V lost 5 bases and J lost 5; bases outside the gene matches: 5. This CDR3 region has 13 residues. Germline V CDR1 and CDR2: SEHNR, FQNEAQ (reference sequence). The CDR3 spells CASSPRGPETQYF. CDR3 DNA: TGTGCCAGCAGCCCTAGGGGGCCGGAGACCCAGTACTTC.

The rearrangement uses TRBV24-1 and TRBJ2-2; tentative D call: TRBD1 (6 bases). The CDR3 runs to 18 residues. Germline V gene lookup returns CDR1 KGHDR and CDR2 SFDVKD. Between the trimmed V and J ends, which lost 2 bases and 1 base, there was a span of 16 bases. For the CDR3, the DNA is TGTGCCACCAGTGATTCACAGGGTCCGAGTGTGAACACCGGGGAGCTGTTTTTT. Encoded protein: CATSDSQGPSVNTGELFF.

The genes are TRBV29-1 and TRBJ2-7; D is perhaps TRBD1 (6 bases). V was cut by 4 bases and J by 0 bases, with 10 bases left in between. The CDR3 is made up of 13 amino acids. CDR1 and CDR2 (germline): SQVTM, ANQGSEA. CDR3 nucleotide sequence: TGCAGCGTTGGTCGACAGGACTCCTACGAGCAGTACTTC. It encodes CSVGRQDSYEQYF.

The CDR3: CASSQVWDTGELFF. For the CDR3, the DNA is TGCGCCAGCAGCCAAGTATGGGACACCGGGGAGCTGTTTTTT. The rearrangement uses TRBV4-3 and TRBJ2-2; D unclear. The V and J ends lost 1 base and 3 bases respectively, with 6 bases between them. CDR3 length: 14 residues. The germline V gene has CDR1 LGHNA and CDR2 YSLEER.

The gene calls are TRBV24-1 and TRBJ2-7; TRBD1 agrees at 9 bases. The CDR3 contains 13 residues. Trimming took 4 bases from V and 5 from J; bases not matched to a gene: 2. The germline V gene encodes CDR1 KGHDR and CDR2 SFDVKD. CDR3 DNA: TGTGCCACCAGTGACCGGGACAGGGACGAGCAGTACTTC. Translating gives CATSDRDRDEQYF.

The chain joins TRBV7-6 to TRBJ2-3, with D unresolved. Germline assignment: CDR1 SGHVS and CDR2 FNYEAQ. The CDR3 spans 13 residues. V was trimmed by 5 bases and J by 4 bases, leaving 10 bases between them. In nucleotides, the CDR3 is TGTGCCAGCAGCCCCTTGACGGCAGATACGCAGTATTTT. This sequence encodes CASSPLTADTQYF. Supplemented by reference TRBV7-6 and TRBJ2-3, the full variable domain reads GAGVSQSPRYKVTKRGQDVALRCDPISGHVSLYWYRQALGQGPEFLTYFNYEAQQDKSGLPNDRFSAERPEGSISTLTIQRTEQRDSAMYRCASSPLTADTQYFGPGTRLTVL.

This sequence joins TRBV12-3 or TRBV12-4 and TRBJ2-7; D remains unclear. There are 13 residues in the CDR3. With 3 bases removed from V and 7 bases from J, the gap between germline ends came to 13 bases. Here the CDR3 reads CASSFGPTEEQYF. The DNA for the CDR3 is TGTGCCAGCAGTTTCGGCCCAACGGAAGAGCAGTACTTC.

This rearrangement joins TRBV9 to TRBJ2-5; D possibly uses TRBD1 or TRBD2 (6 bases each). V was clipped by 0 bases and J by 4 bases, with 10 bases between them. The CDR3 extends over 14 amino acids. The germline CDR1 and CDR2 sequences are SGDLS and YYNGEE. In nucleotides, the CDR3 is TGTGCCAGCAGCGTAGACGGGGGCCGAGAGACCCAGTACTTC. Residues: CASSVDGGRETQYF.

This chain connects TRBV19 to TRBJ2-6; D is undetermined. CDR1 is LNHDA, CDR2 SQIVND, per germline (reference sequence). V lost 1 base and J 0 bases, leaving 4 bases between the germline ends. The CDR3 sequence is 15 residues long. CDR3 protein: CASSIGVSGANVLTF. Written as DNA, the CDR3 is TGTGCCAGTAGTATAGGAGTCTCTGGGGCCAACGTCCTGACTTTC.

The chain carries TRBV6-5 and TRBJ1-2; TRBD1 matches 7 bases. In germline, CDR1 is MNHEY, CDR2 SVGAGI. This CDR3 is built from 14 residues. The V segment lost 2 bases and the J segment 8 bases; nucleotides outside the gene matches: 8. The CDR3, as DNA: TGTGCCAGCAGTTACACCCGGGACAGACGGGGCTACACCTTC. Translated: CASSYTRDRRGYTF.

The rearrangement joins TRBV2 to TRBJ1-5; D gene unclear. CDR3 length: 16 amino acids. The ends were cut back, 3 bases at V and 1 base at J, with 13 bases in the middle. Germline loops: CDR1 SNHLY, CDR2 FYNNEI. The DNA for the CDR3 is TGTGCCAGCAGTGATCCCTCCAAGGGAAGCAATCAGCCCCAGCATTTT. Encoded protein: CASSDPSKGSNQPQHF.

This sequence joins TRBV13 and TRBJ1-2; D possibly corresponds to TRBD1 (5 bases). The V end was cut by 0 bases, the J end by 4 bases, with 9 bases between. The germline gives CDR1 PRHDT, CDR2 FYEKMQ (reference sequence). This CDR3 has 14 amino acids. The CDR3 reads CASSLGPQGYGYTF. In DNA form, the CDR3 reads TGTGCCAGCAGCTTAGGCCCGCAGGGCTATGGCTACACCTTC.

The rearrangement links TRBV18 to TRBJ2-1, with 10 bases that match TRBD1. The J segment lost 4 bases and the V segment lost 3 bases, leaving 3 bases of the junction unmatched. Germline V CDR1 and CDR2: KGHSH, LQKENI. The CDR3 spans 15 residues. The DNA of the CDR3 is TGTGCCAGCTCACCTAGGGACAGGGGATACAATGAGCAGTTCTTC. Residues: CASSPRDRGYNEQFF.

The rearrangement joins TRBV7-2 to TRBJ1-3; no definite D call. This CDR3 region has 15 residues. The germline CDR1 and CDR2 sequences are SGHTA and FQGNSA. Between the trimmed V and J ends, which lost 1 base and 4 bases, there was a span of 11 bases. CDR3 nucleotide sequence: TGTGCCAGCAGCTTAGATAGGTCCGGCGGAAACACCATATATTTT. Its translation is CASSLDRSGGNTIYF.